Presented here are 2 T cell receptor beta chains from one specimen sequenced in a study of cytomegalovirus exposure and HLA in healthy donors. The method was immunoSEQ multiplex PCR; TCRdb's version includes in-frame clones alone and lacks a portion of them. The sample carries 250,000 to 300,000 clones, about 90% recorded once. Sequencing input: PBMCs. The receptors derive from a woman between 18 and 29 years old in good health and CMV-seronegative.

As regards this clone: Other nucleotide sequences in the sample specify the same CDR3. The chain employs TRBV6-5 and TRBJ1-2, with 10 positions matching TRBD1. The V gene end was trimmed by 3 bases and the J gene end by 4 bases; junction bases not matched to a gene: 5. Germline V gives CDR1 MNHEY, CDR2 SVGAGI. This CDR3 region has 15 residues. CDR3 sequence reads: CASSYSGTGVYGYTF. CDR3 nucleotide sequence: TGTGCCAGCAGTTATTCCGGGACAGGGGTCTATGGCTACACCTTC.

This chain uses TRBV6-6 with TRBJ2-3, with D perhaps TRBD1 (5 bases). Looked up from germline, CDR1 is MNHNY and CDR2 is SVGAGI (reference sequence). The CDR3 is 15 residues long. Between the trimmed V and J ends, which lost 2 bases and 1 base, there was a span of 10 bases. CDR3 sequence: CASSYQGSRTDTQYF. CDR3 nucleotides: TGTGCCAGCAGTTACCAGGGTAGCCGCACAGATACGCAGTATTTT.